The clone carrying this T cell receptor (beta chain) showed up just a few times. The target antigen is unknown. This specimen belongs to a study of cytomegalovirus exposure and HLA in healthy donors. Whole-study findings and limits: High sensitivity and specificity were reportedly achieved when the classifier diagnosed cytomegalovirus status. Judged likely to be a sequencing artifact was a cluster of highly shared sequence variants.

PCR amplification relied on 60 Vbeta primers (plus 13 Jbeta primers). The repertoire was sequenced with immunoSEQ multiplex PCR; TCRdb's copy has only in-frame clones and lacks some. The sample carries 80,000 to 100,000 clones, roughly 70% recorded once. The V and J ends lost 4 bases and 6 bases, in that order; junction bases with no gene match: 6. Germline V lookup: CDR1 MGHRA, CDR2 YSYEKL. The CDR3 sequence is 15 residues long. The clonotype originates from a man in his fifties in good health and CMV-seronegative. Sequenced: PBMCs. The chain uses TRBV4-1 and TRBJ2-3, with TRBD2 matching over 11 bases. The DNA for the CDR3 is TGCGCCAGCAGCCGGTTGACTAGCGGGACTGATACGCAGTATTTT. Protein sequence: CASSRLTSGTDTQYF.